The T cell receptor (beta chain) under discussion was sequenced for a study of T cell changes during pregnancy in multiple sclerosis. Assay: immunoSEQ multiplex PCR; the TCRdb copy retains only in-frame clones and omits some. There are about 110,000 clones in the sample; roughly 90% occur only once, and 1.5% lies in the top ten. The ends were cut back, 7 bases at V and 4 bases at J, with 10 bases in the middle. Germline V gives CDR1 SNHLY, CDR2 FYNNEI. The CDR3 loop spans 13 amino acids. Source: peripheral blood, taken in the third trimester of pregnancy. This chain joins TRBV2 and TRBJ2-2; TRBD1 might be the D (5 bases). The TCR was taken from a female donor with multiple sclerosis, enrolled in a pregnancy study. CDR3 DNA sequence: TGTGCCAGCAAGGGGATAAGCACCGGGGAGCTGTTTTTT. Protein sequence: CASKGISTGELFF.